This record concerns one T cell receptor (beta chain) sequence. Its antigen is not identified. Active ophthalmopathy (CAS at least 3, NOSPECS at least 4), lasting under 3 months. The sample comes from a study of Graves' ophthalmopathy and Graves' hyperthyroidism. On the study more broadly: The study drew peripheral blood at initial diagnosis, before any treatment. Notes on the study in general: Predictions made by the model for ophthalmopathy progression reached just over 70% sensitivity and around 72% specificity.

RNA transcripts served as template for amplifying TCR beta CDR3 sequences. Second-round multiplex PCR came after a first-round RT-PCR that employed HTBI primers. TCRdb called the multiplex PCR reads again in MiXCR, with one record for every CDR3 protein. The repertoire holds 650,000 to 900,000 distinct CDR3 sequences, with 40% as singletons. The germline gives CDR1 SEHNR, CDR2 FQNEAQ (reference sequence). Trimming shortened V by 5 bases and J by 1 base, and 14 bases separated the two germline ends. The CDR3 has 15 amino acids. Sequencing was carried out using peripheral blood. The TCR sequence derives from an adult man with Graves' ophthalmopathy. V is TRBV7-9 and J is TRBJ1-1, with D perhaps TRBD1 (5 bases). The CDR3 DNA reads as TGTGCCAGCAGCATGGGGACCCCCAGGAACACTGAAGCTTTCTTT. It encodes CASSMGTPRNTEAFF.